This TCR beta chain came from a study of T cell repertoires in cytomegalovirus infection. TCRdb passed the reads through MiXCR, listing each CDR3 protein once. The sample yields 76,000 or so distinct CDR3 sequences, around 3.4% seen once. The germline gives CDR1 SGHAT, CDR2 FQDESV (reference sequence). The germline V and J ends were trimmed by 4 bases and 3 bases, with 9 bases remaining between them. CDR3 length: 13 residues. In this sample, this clonotype turned up many times. The chain combines TRBV11-1 with TRBJ1-2; the D is unclear. Sequenced: PBMCs. This clonotype was obtained from a human donor in good health (CMV status not recorded). Some clones in this sample may be carry-over from other donors' samples. The CDR3 reads CASSSYLYYGYTF. The DNA for the CDR3 is TGTGCCAGCAGCTCCTACTTGTACTATGGCTACACCTTC.